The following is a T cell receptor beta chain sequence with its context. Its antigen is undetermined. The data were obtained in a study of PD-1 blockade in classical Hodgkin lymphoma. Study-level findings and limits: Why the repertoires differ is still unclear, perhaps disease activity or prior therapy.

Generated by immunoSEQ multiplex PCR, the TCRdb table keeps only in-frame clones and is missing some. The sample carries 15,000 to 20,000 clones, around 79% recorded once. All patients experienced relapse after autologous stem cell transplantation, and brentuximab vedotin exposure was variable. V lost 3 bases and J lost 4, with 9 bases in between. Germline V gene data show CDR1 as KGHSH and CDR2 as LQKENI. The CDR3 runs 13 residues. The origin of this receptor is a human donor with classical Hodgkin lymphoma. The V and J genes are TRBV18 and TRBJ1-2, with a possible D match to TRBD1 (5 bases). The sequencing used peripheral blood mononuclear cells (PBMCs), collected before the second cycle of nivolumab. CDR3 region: CASSPQGGYGYTF. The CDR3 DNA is TGTGCCAGCTCACCCCAGGGCGGCTATGGCTACACCTTC.